The present T cell receptor (beta chain) was sequenced within a study of beta chain features in type 1 diabetes. The study's findings and limits: A closer apparent resemblance between naive, central memory and Treg TCRB repertoires was seen in patients than in healthy donors. People with Type 1 diabetes carried modestly yet significantly shorter TCRB CDR3s in all four CD4+ subsets.

In germline, CDR1 is SQVTM, CDR2 ANQGSEA. With 4 bases removed from V and 6 bases from J, the gap between germline ends came to 10 bases. The CDR3 extends over 11 amino acids. In its sample, this clone was seen a few times. What it recognizes is unknown. Every bit of the isolated RNA underwent reverse transcription, so sequencing read expressed TCRB transcripts. Repertoires were generated with immunoSEQ multiplex PCR, while TCRdb's copy carries only in-frame clones and drops some. The sample has some 330,000 clones, 10% to 15% seen once. This TCR came from a woman between 18 and 29 years old with type 1 diabetes. Sequenced sample: naive CD4+ T cells from blood. This sequence joins TRBV29-1 and TRBJ2-7; perhaps TRBD1 as D (6 bases). CDR3 nucleotide sequence: TGCAGCGTTGGGACAGAGAGCGAGCAGTACTTC. Amino acids: CSVGTESEQYF.